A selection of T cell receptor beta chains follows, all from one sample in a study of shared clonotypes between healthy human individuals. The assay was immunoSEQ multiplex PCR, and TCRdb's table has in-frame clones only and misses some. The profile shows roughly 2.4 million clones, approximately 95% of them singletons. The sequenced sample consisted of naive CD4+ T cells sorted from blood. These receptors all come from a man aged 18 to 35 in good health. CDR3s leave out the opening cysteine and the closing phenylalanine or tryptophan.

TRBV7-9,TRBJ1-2,ASSRVEGNYGYT
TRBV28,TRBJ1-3,ASSPDDSHFSGNTIY
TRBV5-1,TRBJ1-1,ASSAGANAEAF
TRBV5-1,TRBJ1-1,ASSSGTGVSTEAF
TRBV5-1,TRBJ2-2,ASSRDSNTGELF
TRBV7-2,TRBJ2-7,ASSFNGGGTGEQY
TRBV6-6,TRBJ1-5,ASNDPGRGSQPQH
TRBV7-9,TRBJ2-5,ASSFGDGVMETQY
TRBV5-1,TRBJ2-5,ASSLGAGREETQY
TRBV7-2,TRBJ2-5,ASSLSVQETQY
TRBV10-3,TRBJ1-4,ATRGATNEKLF
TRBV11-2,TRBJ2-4,ASSLSSGQYIQY
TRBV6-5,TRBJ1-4,ASRPPGGKLF
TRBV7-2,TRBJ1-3,ASSSTGTGTGNTIY
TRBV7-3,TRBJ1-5,ARTYGLDSNQPQH
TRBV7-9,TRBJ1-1,ASSLGTGGSTEAF
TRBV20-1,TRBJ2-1,STDRYNEQF
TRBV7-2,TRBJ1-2,ASSLEGSKGYT
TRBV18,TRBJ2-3,ASSPPWAGAADTQY
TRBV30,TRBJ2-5,AWSAGGGTQY
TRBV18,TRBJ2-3,ASSPDGTDTQY
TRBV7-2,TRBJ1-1,ASSPGRTGVGRAF
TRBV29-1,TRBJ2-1,SVAQRPSYNEQF
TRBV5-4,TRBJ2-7,ASSWDRPPTYEQY
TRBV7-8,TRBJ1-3,ASSTGSGNTIY
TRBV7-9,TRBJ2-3,ASSSGQTSTDTQY
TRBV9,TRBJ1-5,ASSVGTGPNQPQH
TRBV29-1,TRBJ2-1,SVPSESSYNEQF
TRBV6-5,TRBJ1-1,ASSQVPTEAF
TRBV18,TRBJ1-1,ASSRQEGVMNTEAF
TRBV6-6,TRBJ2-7,ASSSPGRTSYEQY
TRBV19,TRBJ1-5,ASSTPLGQYSNQPQH
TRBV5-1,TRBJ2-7,ASSTSVPPNEQY
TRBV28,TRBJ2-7,ASTKSGGEQY
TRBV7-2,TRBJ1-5,ASSLAGPNQPQH
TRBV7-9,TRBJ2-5,ASSSTGRGIRETQY
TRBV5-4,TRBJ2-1,ASQPGTSGRTNEQF
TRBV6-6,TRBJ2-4,ASSLVDGGGGNIQY
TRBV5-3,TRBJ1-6,ARKGKGGSPLH
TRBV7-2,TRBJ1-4,ASSGGGSEKLF
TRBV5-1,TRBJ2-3,ASSLGRAGGPDTQY
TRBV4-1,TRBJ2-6,ASSQVGRSSGANVLT
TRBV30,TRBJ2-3,AWNKGVTDTQY
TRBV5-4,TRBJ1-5,ASSFSTGDSNQPQH
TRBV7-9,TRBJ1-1,ASSTQGQGNTEAF
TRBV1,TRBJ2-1,TSSQDYGRLAGVNEQF
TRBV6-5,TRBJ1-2,ASSRHDRDGYT
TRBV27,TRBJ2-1,ASSLWLAGGKNNEQF
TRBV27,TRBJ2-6,ASSRSSGANVLT
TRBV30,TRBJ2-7,AWRTDRAGEQY